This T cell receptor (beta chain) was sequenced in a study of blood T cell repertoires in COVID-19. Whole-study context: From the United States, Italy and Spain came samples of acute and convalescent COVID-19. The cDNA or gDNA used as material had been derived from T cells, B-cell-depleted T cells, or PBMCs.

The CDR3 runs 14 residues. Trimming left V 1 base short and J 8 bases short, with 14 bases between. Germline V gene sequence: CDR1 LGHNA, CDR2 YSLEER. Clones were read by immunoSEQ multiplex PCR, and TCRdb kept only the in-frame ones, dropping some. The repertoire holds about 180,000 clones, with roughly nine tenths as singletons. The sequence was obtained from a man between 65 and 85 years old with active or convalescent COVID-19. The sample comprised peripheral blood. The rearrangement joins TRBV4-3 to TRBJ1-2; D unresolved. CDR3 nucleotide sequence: TGCGCCAGCAGCCAAGCAAGCCCGAGAGGAGGCTACACCTTC. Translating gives CASSQASPRGGYTF.